This TCR beta chain was identified in a study of T cells expressing NK-cell markers. For the study at large: Researchers got TCR beta repertoires out of sorted CD3+CD56+NKG2C+, CD3+CD56+NKG2C- and CD3+CD56-NKG2C+ T cells. The study sequenced eight donors, seven HCMV-seropositive and one seronegative.

As for this clonotype: Its antigen remains unidentified.

TCRdb reanalyzed the 5' RACE reads, giving one entry per CDR3 protein sequence and no DNA. The sample shows approximately 420,000 distinct CDR3 sequences, and about 10% sits with its ten largest clones. This CDR3 is built from 15 residues. Germline V gives CDR1 SGHTA, CDR2 FQGNSA. Study-wide results and caveats: For six donors, the dominant NKG2C+ clonotypes made up roughly 1.0-7.0% of their CD8+ T cells.

V usage is TRBV7-2 and J usage is TRBJ2-5; TCRdb reports TRBD1, a call that lacks DNA to check it against. Sequences were obtained from blood T cells: a sorted CD56 or NKG2C T cell subset, CD4+ or CD8+ T cells, or bulk PBMC T cells (not recorded which). The receptor's source is a woman aged 50 to 65 in good health. The CDR3 here is CASSSSRQGLETQYF.